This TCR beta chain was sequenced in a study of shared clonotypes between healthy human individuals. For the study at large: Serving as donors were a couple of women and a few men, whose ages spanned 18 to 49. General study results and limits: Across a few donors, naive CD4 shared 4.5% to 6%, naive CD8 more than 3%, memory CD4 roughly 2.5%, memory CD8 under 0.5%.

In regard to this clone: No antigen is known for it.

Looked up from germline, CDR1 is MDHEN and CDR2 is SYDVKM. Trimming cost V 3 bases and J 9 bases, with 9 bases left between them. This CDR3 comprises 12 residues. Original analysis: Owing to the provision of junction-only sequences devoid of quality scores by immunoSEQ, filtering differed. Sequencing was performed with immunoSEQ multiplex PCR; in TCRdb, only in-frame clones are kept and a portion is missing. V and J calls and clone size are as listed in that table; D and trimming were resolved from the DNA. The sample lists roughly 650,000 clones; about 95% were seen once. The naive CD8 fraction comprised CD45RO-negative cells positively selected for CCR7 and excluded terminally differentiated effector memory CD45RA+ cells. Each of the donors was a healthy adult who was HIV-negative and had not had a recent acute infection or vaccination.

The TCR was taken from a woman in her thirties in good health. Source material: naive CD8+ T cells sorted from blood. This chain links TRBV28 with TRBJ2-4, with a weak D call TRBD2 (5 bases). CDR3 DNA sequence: TGTGCCAGCAGTTTTAAGCGGAGCATTCAGTACTTC. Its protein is CASSFKRSIQYF.